This TCR beta chain originates from a study of somatic mutations in cytotoxic T cells in rheumatoid arthritis (dated by TCRdb to the late 2010s). Regarding the complete study: A FACSAria II or Sony SH800 was used to flow-sort some V beta antibody-stained T-cell populations at nearly 100% purity, and TCRB sequencing was also done on sorted V beta1+ cells. To characterize clonality, the study used TCRB deep sequencing while asking whether somatic mutations are carried by expanded CD8+ T-cell clones in newly diagnosed, untreated rheumatoid arthritis. For roughly 63 rheumatoid arthritis patients and fewer than 25 healthy controls, TCRB deep sequencing was carried out. Patients and controls did not essentially differ in median age, which was nearly identical between the groups. Study-level results and caveats: In patients, CD8+ clonality rose with age (Spearman r ~ 0.45), which was not the case in healthy controls. Several identical CD8+ TCRB sequences were found in both blood and synovial fluid, and in about an eighth of the roughly 60 patients the largest CD8+ clone exceeded 20% of CD8+ cells. Rheumatoid arthritis patients and age-matched healthy controls did not significantly differ in CD8+ T-cell clonality. It was unknown which antigens the expanded CD8+ clones targeted, and their absence from virus-specific databases did not exclude viral specificity.

This clone was observed a few times. Its binding antigen is unknown. Base qualities are not recorded, but no much larger clone differs from it by a single base. The immunoSEQ assay was applied to genomic DNA for TCRB CDR3 sequencing. The original methods were these. The analyses included only productive TCRB rearrangements. A clone was defined by a unique TCRB CDR3 sequence, and clonality was computed as a productive clonality index based on Shannon entropy. The template counts of each clone relative to the total templates per sample were used to calculate repertoire overlap between two samples. Flow cytometry-measured V-gene usage correlated with V-gene usage from TCRB sequencing, with a Spearman r of roughly 0.61. The table comes from immuneACCESS by way of TCRdb, which keeps in-frame sequences with V and J called. Part of the clones is missing from these tables; in studies checked, under half for an unresolved V gene and the rest for unknown reasons. The V and J calls and clone size are taken from that table; D and trimming were inferred from the DNA. The sample table records approximately 18,000 clones; approximately 69% of these occur just once. The ten biggest clones cover about 5.4% of the sample.

Buffy coats from some 21 blood donors served as healthy controls, a group that was 55% female with a median age of approximately 61 years (range roughly 21-75). Flow cytometry confirmed the purity of CD4+ and CD8+ cells that had been isolated by positive magnetic bead selection on an AutoMACS. Isolation of peripheral blood mononuclear cells was done through Ficoll-Paque PLUS density gradient separation. Nucleospin Tissue or Tissue XS kits were used to extract DNA from CD4-enriched, CD8-enriched or PBMC samples, and a Qubit 2.0 fluorometer was used for quantification. The origin of this receptor is a man between 60 and 75 years old in good health. Sequenced: CD8+ T cells sorted from blood.

The nucleotides read TGTGCGGCCGGCGGGGACAGCTCCTACGAGCAGTACTTC. It codes for CAAGGDSSYEQYF. Recombination linked TRBV5-4 to TRBJ2-7, with a tentative D gene TRBD1 over 7 matching bases. CDR1 is given as SGHNT and CDR2 as YYREEE, both from the germline V gene (reference sequence). From cysteine to phenylalanine, the CDR3 is 13 amino acids long. Just the 39-base CDR3 DNA is kept, in frame starting at base 1.